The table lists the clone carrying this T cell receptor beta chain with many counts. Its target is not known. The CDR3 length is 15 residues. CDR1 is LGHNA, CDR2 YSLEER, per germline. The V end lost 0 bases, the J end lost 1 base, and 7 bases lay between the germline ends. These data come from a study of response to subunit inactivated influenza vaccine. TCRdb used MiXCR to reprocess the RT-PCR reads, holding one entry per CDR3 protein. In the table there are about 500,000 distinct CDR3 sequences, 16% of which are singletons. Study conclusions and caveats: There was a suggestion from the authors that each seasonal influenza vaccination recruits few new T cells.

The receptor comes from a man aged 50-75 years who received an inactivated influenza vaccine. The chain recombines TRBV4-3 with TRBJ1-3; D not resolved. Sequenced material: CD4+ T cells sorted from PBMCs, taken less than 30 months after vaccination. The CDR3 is CASSQDTSSGNTIYF. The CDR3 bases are TGCGCCAGCAGCCAAGACACTTCTTCTGGAAACACCATATATTTT.